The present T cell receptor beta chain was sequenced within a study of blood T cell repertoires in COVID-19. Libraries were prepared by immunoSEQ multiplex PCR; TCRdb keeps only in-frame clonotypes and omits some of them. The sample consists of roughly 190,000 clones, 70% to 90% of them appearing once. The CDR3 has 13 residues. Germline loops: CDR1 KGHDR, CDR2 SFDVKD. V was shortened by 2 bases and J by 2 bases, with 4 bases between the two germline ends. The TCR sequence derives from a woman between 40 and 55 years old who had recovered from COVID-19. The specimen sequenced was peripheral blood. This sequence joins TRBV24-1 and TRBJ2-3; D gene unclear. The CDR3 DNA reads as TGTGCCACCAGTGATTCGTACACAGATACGCAGTATTTT. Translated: CATSDSYTDTQYF.